Only a few counts were recorded for the clone carrying this T cell receptor (beta chain). Its antigen remains unknown. This sample is part of a study of beta chain features in type 1 diabetes. Study background: Healthy donors resembled patients in age, gender and cell yields.

The isolated RNA, all of it, was reverse transcribed, so expressed TCRB transcripts were what got sequenced. Measured with immunoSEQ multiplex PCR; TCRdb has only the in-frame clones, and not every one. Among about 470,000 clones, 25% to 35% were seen once, and the ten largest hold around 0.065%. The CDR3 loop spans 15 amino acids. The V gene lost 2 bases and the J gene lost 5 bases, with 15 bases spanning the gap. Per germline, CDR1 MDHEN and CDR2 SYDVKM. The study, taken as a whole, reports: TCRB CDR3 length was moderately but significantly reduced in all four CD4+ subsets of Type 1 diabetes patients.

One heparinised blood draw, averaging about 100 mL, came from each donor. A CD45RO/CCR7/CD25/CD127/CD95/CD27 panel sorted naive, central memory, regulatory and stem cell-like memory CD4+ cells. The sequencing input was naive CD4+ T cells from blood. The receptor was derived from a man aged 18 to 29 in good health. The chain has TRBV28 and TRBJ2-5; no firm D call. The CDR3 DNA is TGTGCCAGCAGTTTAGGCTCAACAGTCAGCGAGACCCAGTACTTC. It is translated as CASSLGSTVSETQYF.